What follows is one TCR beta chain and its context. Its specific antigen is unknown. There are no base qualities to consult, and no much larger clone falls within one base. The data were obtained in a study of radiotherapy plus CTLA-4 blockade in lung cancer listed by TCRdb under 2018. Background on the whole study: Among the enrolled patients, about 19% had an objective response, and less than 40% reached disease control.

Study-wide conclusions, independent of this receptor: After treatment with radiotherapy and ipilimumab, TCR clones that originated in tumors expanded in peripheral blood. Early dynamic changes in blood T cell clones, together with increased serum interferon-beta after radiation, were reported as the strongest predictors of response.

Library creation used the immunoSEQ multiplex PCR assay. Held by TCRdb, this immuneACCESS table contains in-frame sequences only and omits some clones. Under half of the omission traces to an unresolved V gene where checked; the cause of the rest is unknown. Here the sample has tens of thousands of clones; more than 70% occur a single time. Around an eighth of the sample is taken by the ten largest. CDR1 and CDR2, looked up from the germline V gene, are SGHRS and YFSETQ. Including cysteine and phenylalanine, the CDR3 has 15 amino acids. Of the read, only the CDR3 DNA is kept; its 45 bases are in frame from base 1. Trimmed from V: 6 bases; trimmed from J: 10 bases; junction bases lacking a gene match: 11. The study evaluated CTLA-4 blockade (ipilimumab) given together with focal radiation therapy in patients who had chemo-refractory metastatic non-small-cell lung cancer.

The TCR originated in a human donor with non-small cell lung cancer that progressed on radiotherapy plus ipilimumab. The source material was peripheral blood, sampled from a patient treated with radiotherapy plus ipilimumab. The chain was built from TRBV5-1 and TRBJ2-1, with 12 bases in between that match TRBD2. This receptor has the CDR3 CASNFGGLAGAEQFF. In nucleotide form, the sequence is TGCGCCAGCAACTTCGGGGGACTAGCGGGCGCCGAGCAGTTCTTC.